The present entry profiles one T cell receptor beta chain with its context. Its specific antigen is unknown. Base-call qualities are not available, and no considerably larger clone is one nucleotide away. At one collaborating source in Seattle, patients were enrolled during active infection and were followed longitudinally through the course of disease. The collaborating institutions used their own protocols to collect whole blood in K2EDTA tubes. Collaborator samples were shipped for TCRbeta analysis as frozen whole blood, isolated PBMCs, or DNA extracted from either sample type. This specimen belongs to a study of blood T cell repertoires in COVID-19 (dated by TCRdb to 2019 to 2021). Concerning the study at large: The collaborator samples originated in the United States, Italy and Spain and spanned the acute and convalescent phases of COVID-19. The prospective study material was composed of cDNA or gDNA derived from T cells, B-cell-depleted T cells, or PBMCs. Subjects who had been exposed to COVID-19, were actively infected with it, or had recovered from it provided the deeply sampled blood TCRbeta repertoires that made up the dataset. The repertoires were made available in a free public database intended to serve as a resource for research on the immune response to SARS-CoV-2. The samples were drawn from the first 160 participants of the ongoing ImmuneRACE study and from 1,254 subjects provided by 6 global collaborators. A de-identified subject ID, COVID-19 status, age in years and sex were almost always included in the sample metadata. Where available, HLA class I and class II types were obtained from metadata supplied by the sample provider rather than from assay-based typing.

TCRbeta CDR3 regions were amplified from genomic DNA by means of the immunoSEQ Assay, a bias-controlled multiplex PCR. For the original study's pipeline: The number of nucleated cells in each sample was estimated by amplification of reference gene primers within the assay. To quantify the absolute abundance of each unique TCRbeta CDR3 rearrangement, sequence reads were collapsed and filtered. Productive Simpson clonality was computed per sample as the square root of Simpson's diversity index over productive rearrangements. TCRdb mirrors the immuneACCESS table, restricted to in-frame sequences. Some clones are absent from its copies; in checked studies, under half trace to an unresolved V gene, and the reason for the others is unknown. D and trimming come from the DNA, and the V and J calls and clone size come from that table. The sample contains more than 150,000 clones, roughly 76% of them found a single time. The ten largest clones add up to approximately 12% of the sample.

Findings and caveats that apply to the study as a whole: Clinical and demographic metadata were provided uncurated, with the amount varying by source and participant.

The germline V and J ends show losses of 5 bases and 5 bases respectively, and no gene match explains 15 bases of the junction. CDR1 and CDR2 were assigned from the germline V gene (reference sequence) as LNHDA and SQIVND. The CDR3, cysteine through phenylalanine, is 17 amino acids long. The entry retains the CDR3 DNA only, 51 bases that are in frame from base 1. The sequenced sample was peripheral blood. The sequence derives from an elderly woman with COVID-19, enrolled during active disease. The sequence links TRBV19 to TRBJ2-7, with 10 bases matching TRBD1. The nucleotide sequence is given as TGTGCCAGTAGTCAACACCCGGGACAGGGGATGTCTAACGAGCAGTACTTC. The resulting protein is CASSQHPGQGMSNEQYF.